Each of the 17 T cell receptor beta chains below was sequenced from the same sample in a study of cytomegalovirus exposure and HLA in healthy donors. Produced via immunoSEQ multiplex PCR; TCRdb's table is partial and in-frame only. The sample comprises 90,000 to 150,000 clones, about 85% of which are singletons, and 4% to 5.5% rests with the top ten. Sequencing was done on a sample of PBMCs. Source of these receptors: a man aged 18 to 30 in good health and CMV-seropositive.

The CDR3 DNA follows: TGTGCCAGCAGTTACGATCAGGTTGATAACTATGGCTACACCTTC. Translated: CASSYDQVDNYGYTF. This chain connects TRBV6-5 to TRBJ1-2; D gene ambiguous. Between the trimmed V and J ends, which lost 2 bases and 1 base, there was a span of 11 bases. CDR3 length: 15 amino acids. Germline V gives CDR1 MNHEY, CDR2 SVGAGI.

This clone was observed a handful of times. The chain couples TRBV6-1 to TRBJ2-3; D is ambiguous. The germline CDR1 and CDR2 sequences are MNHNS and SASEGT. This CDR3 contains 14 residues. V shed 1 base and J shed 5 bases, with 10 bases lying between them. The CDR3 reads CASSEGPAGDTQYF. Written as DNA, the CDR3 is TGTGCCAGCAGTGAAGGTCCGGCAGGAGATACGCAGTATTTT.

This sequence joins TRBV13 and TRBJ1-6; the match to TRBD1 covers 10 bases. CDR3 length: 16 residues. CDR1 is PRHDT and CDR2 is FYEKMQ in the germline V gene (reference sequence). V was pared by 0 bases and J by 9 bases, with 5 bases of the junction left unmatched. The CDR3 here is CASSLGDRGLSSPLHF. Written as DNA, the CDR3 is TGTGCCAGCAGCTTAGGGGACAGGGGGTTGAGTTCACCCCTCCACTTT.

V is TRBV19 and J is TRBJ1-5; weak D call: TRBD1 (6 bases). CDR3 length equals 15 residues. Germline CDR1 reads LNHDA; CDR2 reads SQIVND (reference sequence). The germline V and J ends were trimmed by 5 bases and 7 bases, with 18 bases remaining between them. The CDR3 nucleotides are TGTGCCAGTAGTTGGGGGTGGGGGACAAGACAGCCCCAGCATTTT. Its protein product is CASSWGWGTRQPQHF. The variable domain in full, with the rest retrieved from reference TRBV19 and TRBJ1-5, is DGGITQSPKYLFRKEGQNVTLSCEQNLNHDAMYWYRQDPGQGLRLIYYSQIVNDFQKGDIAEGYSVSREKKESFPLTVTSAQKNPTAFYLCASSWGWGTRQPQHFGDGTRLSIL.

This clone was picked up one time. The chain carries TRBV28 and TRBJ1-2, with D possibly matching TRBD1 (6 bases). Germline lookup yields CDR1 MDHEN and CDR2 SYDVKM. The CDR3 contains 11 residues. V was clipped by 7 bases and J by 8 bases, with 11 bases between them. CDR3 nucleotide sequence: TGTGCCAGCAAAGAAGGGGGAGGCTACACCTTC. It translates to CASKEGGGYTF.

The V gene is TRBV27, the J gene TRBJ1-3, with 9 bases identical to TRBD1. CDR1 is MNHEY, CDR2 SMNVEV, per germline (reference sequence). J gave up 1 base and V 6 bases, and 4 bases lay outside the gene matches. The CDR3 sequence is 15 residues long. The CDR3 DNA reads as TGTGCCAGCAGCAAAGACAGGGGGTCTGGAAACACCATATATTTT. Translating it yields CASSKDRGSGNTIYF.

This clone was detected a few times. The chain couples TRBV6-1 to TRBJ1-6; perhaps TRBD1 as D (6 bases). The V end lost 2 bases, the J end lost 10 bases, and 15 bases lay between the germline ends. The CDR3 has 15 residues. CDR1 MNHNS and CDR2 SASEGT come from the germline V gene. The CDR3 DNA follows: TGTGCCAGCAGTGAAAAAGGGGGATCGGAGTCACCCCTCCACTTT. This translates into CASSEKGGSESPLHF.

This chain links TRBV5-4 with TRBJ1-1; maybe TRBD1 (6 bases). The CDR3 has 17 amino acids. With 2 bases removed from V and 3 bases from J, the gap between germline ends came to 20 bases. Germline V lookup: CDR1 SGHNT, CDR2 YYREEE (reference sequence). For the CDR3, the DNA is TGTGCCAGCAGCTTCAACAGGGCCGGTATTCTGGACACTGAAGCTTTCTTT. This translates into CASSFNRAGILDTEAFF.

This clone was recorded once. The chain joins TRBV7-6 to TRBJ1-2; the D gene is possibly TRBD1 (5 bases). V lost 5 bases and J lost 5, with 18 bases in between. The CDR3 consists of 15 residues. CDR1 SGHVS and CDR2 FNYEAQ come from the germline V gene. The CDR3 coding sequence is TGTGCCAGCAGCCCGGGGGGAGGGCCTTTTTATGGCTACACCTTC. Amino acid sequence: CASSPGGGPFYGYTF.

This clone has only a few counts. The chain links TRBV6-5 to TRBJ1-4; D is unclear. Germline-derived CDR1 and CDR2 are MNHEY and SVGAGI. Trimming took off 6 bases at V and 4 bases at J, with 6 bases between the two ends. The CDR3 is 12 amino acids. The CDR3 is CASSRDNEKLFF. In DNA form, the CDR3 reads TGTGCCAGCAGCCGCGATAATGAAAAACTGTTTTTT.

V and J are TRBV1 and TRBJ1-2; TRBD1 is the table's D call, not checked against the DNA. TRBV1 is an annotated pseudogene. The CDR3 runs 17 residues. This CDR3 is CTSSQDLFSTGKNGYTF. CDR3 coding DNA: TGCACCAGCAGCCAAGATTTATTTTCGACAGGGAAAAATGGCTACACCTTC.

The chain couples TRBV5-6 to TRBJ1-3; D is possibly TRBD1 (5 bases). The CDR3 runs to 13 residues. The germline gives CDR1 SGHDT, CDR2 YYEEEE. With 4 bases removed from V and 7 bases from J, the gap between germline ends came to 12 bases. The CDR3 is CASSGRAGNTIYF. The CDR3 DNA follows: TGTGCCAGCAGCGGAAGGGCAGGGAACACCATATATTTT. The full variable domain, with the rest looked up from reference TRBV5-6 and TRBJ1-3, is DAGVTQSPTHLIKTRGQQVTLRCSPKSGHDTVSWYQQALGQGPQFIFQYYEEEERQRGNFPDRFSGHQFPNYSSELNVNALLLGDSALYLCASSGRAGNTIYFGEGSWLTVV.

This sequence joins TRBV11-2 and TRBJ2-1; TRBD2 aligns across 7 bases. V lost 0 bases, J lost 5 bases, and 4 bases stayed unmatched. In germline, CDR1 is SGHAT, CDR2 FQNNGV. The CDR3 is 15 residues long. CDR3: CASSLEPGGNNEQFF. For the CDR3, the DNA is TGTGCCAGCAGCTTAGAACCGGGGGGTAACAATGAGCAGTTCTTC.

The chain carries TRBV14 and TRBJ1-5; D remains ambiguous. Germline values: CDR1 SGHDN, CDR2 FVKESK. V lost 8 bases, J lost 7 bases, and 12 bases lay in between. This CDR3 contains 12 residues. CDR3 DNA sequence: TGTGCCAGCTACGGGGATCGGCAGCCCCAGCATTTT. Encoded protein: CASYGDRQPQHF.

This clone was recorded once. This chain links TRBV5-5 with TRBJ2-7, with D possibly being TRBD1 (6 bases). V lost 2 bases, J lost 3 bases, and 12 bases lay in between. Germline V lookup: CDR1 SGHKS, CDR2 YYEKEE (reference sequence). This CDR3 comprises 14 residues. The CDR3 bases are TGTGCCAGCAGCTTTGTCCAGGGGCTCTACGAGCAGTACTTC. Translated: CASSFVQGLYEQYF. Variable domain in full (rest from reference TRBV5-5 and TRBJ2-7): DAGVTQSPTHLIKTRGQQVTLRCSPISGHKSVSWYQQVLGQGPQFIFQYYEKEERGRGNFPDRFSARQFPNYSSELNVNALLLGDSALYLCASSFVQGLYEQYFGPGTRLTVT.

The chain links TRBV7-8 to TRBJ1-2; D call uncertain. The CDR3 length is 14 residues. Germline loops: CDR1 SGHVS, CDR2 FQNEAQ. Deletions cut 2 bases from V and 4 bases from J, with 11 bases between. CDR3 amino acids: CASSLSSSGYGYTF. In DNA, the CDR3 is TGTGCCAGCAGCTTATCGAGCTCAGGCTATGGCTACACCTTC.

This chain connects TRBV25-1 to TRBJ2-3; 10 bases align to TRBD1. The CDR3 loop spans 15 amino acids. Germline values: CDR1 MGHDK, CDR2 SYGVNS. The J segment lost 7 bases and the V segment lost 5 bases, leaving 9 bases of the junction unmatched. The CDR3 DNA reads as TGTGCCAGCAGTACGGGACAGGGGTTCACGAATACGCAGTATTTT. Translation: CASSTGQGFTNTQYF.